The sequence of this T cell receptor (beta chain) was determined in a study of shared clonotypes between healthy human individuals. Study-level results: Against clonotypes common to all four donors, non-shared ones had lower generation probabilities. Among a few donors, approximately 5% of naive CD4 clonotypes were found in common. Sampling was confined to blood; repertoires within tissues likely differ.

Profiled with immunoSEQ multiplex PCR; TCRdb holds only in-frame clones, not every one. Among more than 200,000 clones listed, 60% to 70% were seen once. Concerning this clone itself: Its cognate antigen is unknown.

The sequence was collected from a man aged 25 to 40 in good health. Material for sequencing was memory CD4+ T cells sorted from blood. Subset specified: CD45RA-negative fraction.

Here the CDR3 reads CASSSIARGQGITYEQYF. CDR3 bases: TGTGCCAGCAGCTCGATAGCGCGGGGACAGGGGATTACCTACGAGCAGTACTTC. J is TRBJ2-7 and V is TRBV11-2, with 10 nucleotides matching TRBD1. V was pared by 4 bases and J by 2 bases, with 14 bases of the junction left unmatched. Germline loops: CDR1 SGHAT, CDR2 FQNNGV. This CDR3 is built from 18 residues.